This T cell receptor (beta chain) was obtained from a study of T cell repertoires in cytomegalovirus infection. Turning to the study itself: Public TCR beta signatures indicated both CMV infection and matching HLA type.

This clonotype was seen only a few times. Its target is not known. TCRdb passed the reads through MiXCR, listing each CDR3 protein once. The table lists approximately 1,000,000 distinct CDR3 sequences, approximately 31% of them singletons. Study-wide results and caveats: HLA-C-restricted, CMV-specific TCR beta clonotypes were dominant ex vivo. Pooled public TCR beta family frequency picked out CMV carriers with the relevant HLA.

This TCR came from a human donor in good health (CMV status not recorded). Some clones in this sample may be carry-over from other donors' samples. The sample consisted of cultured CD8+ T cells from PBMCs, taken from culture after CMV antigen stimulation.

In nucleotides, the CDR3 is TGTGCCAGCAAAGTCAGGGGAAGGGAGCAGTACTTC. This gives the protein CASKVRGREQYF. V is TRBV2 and J is TRBJ2-7, with D possibly being TRBD1 (6 bases). Trimming cost V 7 bases and J 7 bases, with 14 bases left between them. This CDR3 has 12 residues. In germline, CDR1 is SNHLY, CDR2 FYNNEI.